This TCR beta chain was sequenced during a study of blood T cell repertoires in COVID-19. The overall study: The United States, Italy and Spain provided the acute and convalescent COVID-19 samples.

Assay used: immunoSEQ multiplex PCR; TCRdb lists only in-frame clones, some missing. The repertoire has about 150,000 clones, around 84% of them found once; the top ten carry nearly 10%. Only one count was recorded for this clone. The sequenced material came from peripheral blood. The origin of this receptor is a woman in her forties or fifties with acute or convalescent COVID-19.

The CDR3, as DNA: TGCGCCAGCAGTGAGGCACTAGCGGGGCCCTACGAGCAGTACTTC. Translation: CASSEALAGPYEQYF. V usage is TRBV5-1 and J usage is TRBJ2-7; TRBD2 agrees at 10 bases. Germline V lookup: CDR1 SGHRS, CDR2 YFSETQ. Unmatched junction bases numbered 7, after V lost 5 bases and J lost 2 bases. The CDR3 runs to 15 residues.